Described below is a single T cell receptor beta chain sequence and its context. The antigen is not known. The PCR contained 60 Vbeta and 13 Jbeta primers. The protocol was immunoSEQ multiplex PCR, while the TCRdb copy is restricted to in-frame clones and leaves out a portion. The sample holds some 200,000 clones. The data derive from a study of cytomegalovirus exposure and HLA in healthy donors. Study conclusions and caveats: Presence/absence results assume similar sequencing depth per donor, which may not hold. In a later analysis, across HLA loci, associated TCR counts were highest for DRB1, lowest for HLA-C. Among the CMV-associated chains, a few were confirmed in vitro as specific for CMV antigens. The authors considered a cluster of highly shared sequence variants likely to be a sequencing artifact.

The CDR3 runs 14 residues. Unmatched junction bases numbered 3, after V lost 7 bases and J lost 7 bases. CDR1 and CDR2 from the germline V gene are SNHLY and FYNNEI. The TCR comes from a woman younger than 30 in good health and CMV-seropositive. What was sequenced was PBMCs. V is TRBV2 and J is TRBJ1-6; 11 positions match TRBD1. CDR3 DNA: TGTGCCAGCACCGGGGACAGGGGGAATTCACCCCTCCACTTT. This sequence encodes CASTGDRGNSPLHF.